A selection of T cell receptor beta chains follows, all from one sample in a study of cytomegalovirus exposure and HLA in healthy donors. The method was immunoSEQ multiplex PCR; TCRdb's version includes in-frame clones alone and lacks a portion of them. The repertoire holds fewer than 200,000 clones, with more than 65% as singletons. Sequencing was done on a sample of PBMCs. The receptors shown here come from a male donor in good health and CMV-seronegative. The CDR3 runs from the conserved cysteine through the conserved F or W. The D gene is left open where the match is weak. Size values are once, few and many counts, or a class for expanded clones, and some rows have none.

>14|TRBJ2-5|TRBV18|.|.
CASSPQARQETQYF
TGTGCCAGCTCACCACAAGCCCGCCAAGAGACCCAGTACTTC
>13|TRBJ2-5|TRBV5-4|.|.
CASSLPTVETQYF
TGTGCCAGCAGCTTGCCGACTGTGGAGACCCAGTACTTC
>16|TRBJ1-5|TRBV7-9|.|few
CASSLAGGTQNQPQHF
TGTGCCAGCAGCTTAGCCGGGGGGACACAGAATCAGCCCCAGCATTTT
>13|TRBJ1-1|TRBV18|.|.
CASSSGQNTEAFF
TGTGCCAGCTCATCGGGACAGAACACTGAAGCTTTCTTT
>16|TRBJ2-6|TRBV19|.|.
CASSMGQHSGANVLTF
TGTGCCAGTAGTATGGGGCAGCACTCTGGGGCCAACGTCCTGACTTTC
>14|TRBJ2-3|TRBV6-6|.|.
CASSYSEGPDTQYF
TGTGCCAGCAGTTACTCTGAGGGCCCAGATACGCAGTATTTT
>13|TRBJ2-5|TRBV5-4|.|.
CASSPGLYLEQYF
TGTGCCAGCAGCCCCGGACTATACCTGGAGCAGTACTTC
>16|TRBJ1-5|TRBV7-8|TRBD1|.
CASSAGTGLRDQPQHF
TGTGCCAGCAGCGCCGGGACAGGGCTAAGAGATCAGCCCCAGCATTTT
>12|TRBJ1-2|TRBV9|.|.
CASSVGRYGYTF
TGTGCCAGCAGCGTAGGTCGCTATGGCTACACCTTC
>15|TRBJ2-5|TRBV28|.|.
CASSLRSTTKETQYF
TGTGCCAGCAGTTTAAGGAGTACCACTAAAGAGACCCAGTACTTC
>16|TRBJ1-5|TRBV27|.|.
CASSLSRGSSNQPQHF
TGTGCCAGCAGTTTATCTCGGGGATCTAGCAATCAGCCCCAGCATTTT
>15|TRBJ2-1|TRBV27|TRBD1|.
CASSLRTGSIDEQFF
TGTGCCAGCAGTTTAAGGACAGGGTCGATTGATGAGCAGTTCTTC
>13|TRBJ2-5|TRBV5-6|TRBD1|.
CASSITGVETQYF
TGTGCCAGCAGCATTACAGGGGTAGAGACCCAGTACTTC
>16|TRBJ2-5|TRBV6-6|TRBD1|.
CASSKGGTGEGETQYF
TGTGCCAGCAGTAAAGGGGGGACAGGGGAGGGAGAGACCCAGTACTTC
>14|TRBJ2-7|TRBV6-5|.|.
CASSYIQGPYEQYF
TGTGCCAGCAGTTACATACAGGGCCCCTACGAGCAGTACTTC
>15|TRBJ2-7|TRBV28|TRBD2|.
CASSLLGLAGGEQYF
TGTGCCAGCAGTTTATTAGGACTAGCGGGAGGGGAGCAGTACTTC
>17|TRBJ2-6|TRBV29-1|.|.
CSVGGRGVLSGANVLTF
TGCAGCGTGGGGGGCAGGGGGGTTCTCTCTGGGGCCAACGTCCTGACTTTC
>12|TRBJ1-3|TRBV5-4|.|once
CASSQHRALRYF
TGTGCCAGCAGCCAACACAGGGCTCTGCGATATTTT
>15|TRBJ1-6|TRBV25-1|.|.
CASSDMAVTNSPLHF
TGTGCCAGCAGTGATATGGCAGTAACTAATTCACCCCTCCACTTT
>14|TRBJ1-2|TRBV7-9|TRBD1|.
CASRIYRQGDGYTF
TGTGCCAGCAGGATATACCGACAGGGGGATGGCTACACCTTC
>15|TRBJ1-1|TRBV10-1|.|few
CASSPVGFGDTEAFF
TGCGCCAGCAGCCCGGTGGGGTTCGGGGACACTGAAGCTTTCTTT
>15|TRBJ2-3|TRBV27|TRBD2|.
CASSLASGGTDTQYF
TGTGCCAGCAGTTTAGCTAGCGGGGGCACAGATACGCAGTATTTT
>15|TRBJ2-7|TRBV28|TRBD1|.
CASNSPLGQGSEQYF
TGTGCCAGCAATTCACCCTTGGGACAGGGTTCCGAGCAGTACTTC
>13|TRBJ1-2|TRBV5-6|.|once
CASSRRGGLVYTF
TGTGCCAGCAGCCGGAGGGGGGGGTTGGTCTACACCTTC
>13|TRBJ1-2|TRBV28|.|.
CASSLIRSYGYTF
TGTGCCAGCAGTTTGATCCGGAGCTATGGCTACACCTTC
>15|TRBJ2-7|TRBV5-1|.|.
CASSLAAGELAGEYF
TGCGCCAGCAGCTTGGCAGCAGGGGAGTTGGCTGGGGAGTACTTC
>15|TRBJ2-7|TRBV6-4|TRBD1|.
CASSYRGTAAREQYF
TGTGCCAGCAGTTACAGGGGCACCGCAGCGAGGGAGCAGTACTTC
>14|TRBJ1-5|TRBV23-1|.|.
CASTRTASNQPQHF
TGCGCCAGCACCCGGACAGCTAGCAATCAGCCCCAGCATTTT
>15|TRBJ2-7|TRBV6-5|.|.
CASSYDTSPSYEQYF
TGTGCCAGCAGTTATGATACTAGCCCCTCCTACGAGCAGTACTTC
>17|TRBJ2-6|TRBV5-1|.|.
CASSFTGERSGANVLTF
TGCGCCAGCAGCTTTACCGGGGAACGCTCTGGGGCCAACGTCCTGACTTTC